This T cell receptor (beta chain) was sequenced during a study of blood T cells in healthy people across ages. CDR1 and CDR2 from the germline V gene are SGHDT and YYEEEE. J gave up 4 bases and V 2 bases, and 14 bases lay outside the gene matches. The CDR3 is 18 amino acids. Sample-barcoded 5' priming and a J-beta primer mix drove a second PCR of about 6 to 12 cycles. TCRdb passed the 5' RACE reads through MiXCR, listing each CDR3 protein once. The sample yields 650,000 to 900,000 distinct CDR3 sequences, around two thirds seen once. Sequenced input: blood. V is TRBV5-6 and J is TRBJ2-1; the match to TRBD2 covers 8 bases. The sequence was obtained from a man aged 25 to 40 in good health. This CDR3 reads CASSFLGPTSGAYNEQFF. For the CDR3, the DNA is TGTGCCAGCAGCTTTTTGGGGCCCACTAGCGGAGCTTACAATGAGCAGTTCTTC.